One sample yielded the 28 T cell receptor beta chains listed below, sequenced in a study of blood T cells in healthy people across ages. Using a J-beta primer mix together with a sample-barcoded 5' primer, a second PCR was run for roughly 7 to 11 cycles. TCRdb used MiXCR to reprocess the 5' RACE reads, holding one entry per CDR3 protein. The sample consists of some 1.4 million distinct CDR3 sequences, approximately 42% of them appearing once. Sequenced: blood. These receptors all come from a woman aged 18-29 years in good health.

This clonotype was observed at least ten times. This chain uses TRBV10-3 with TRBJ2-3, with D possibly matching TRBD1 (6 bases). Per the germline V gene, CDR1 is ENHRY and CDR2 is SYGVKD. V gave up 4 bases and J gave up 6 bases, with 14 bases separating them. CDR3 length: 14 residues. CDR3 sequence (DNA): TGTGCCATCAGTGGCGGACAGAACGAGGATACGCAGTATTTT. Its protein product is CAISGGQNEDTQYF.

This clonotype has a handful of counts. The CDR3 sequence: CASSPPIGRTNYGYTF. CDR3 coding DNA: TGTGCCAGCTCACCACCGATTGGTAGAACCAACTATGGCTACACCTTC. The genes are TRBV18 and TRBJ1-2; unclear D gene. V lost 0 bases to trimming and J lost 2 bases, with 13 bases between them. Germline CDR1 and CDR2: KGHSH and LQKENI. This CDR3 is built from 16 residues.

This clonotype came up a few times. DNA for the CDR3: TGCAGTGCTAGGGCCTTAGACGGTGAAAAACTGTTTTTT. As protein: CSARALDGEKLFF. J is TRBJ1-4 and V is TRBV20-1; no reliable D call. Germline V gene data show CDR1 as DFQATT and CDR2 as SNEGSKA (reference sequence). Trimming cost V 3 bases and J 7 bases, with 12 bases left between them. The CDR3 has 13 residues.

The chain joins TRBV18 to TRBJ2-1; D remains unclear. Germline V gene data show CDR1 as KGHSH and CDR2 as LQKENI. Trimming shortened V by 3 bases and J by 13 bases, and 13 bases separated the two germline ends. This CDR3 contains 12 residues. The CDR3 nucleotides read TGTGCCAGCTCACCCTCAGAGGAGACCCAGTTCTTC. Amino acids: CASSPSEETQFF. The full variable domain, rest sourced from reference TRBV18 and TRBJ2-1, is NAGVMQNPRHLVRRRGQEARLRCSPMKGHSHVYWYRQLPEEGLKFMVYLQKENIIDESGMPKERFSAEFPKEGPSILRIQQVVRGDSAAYFCASSPSEETQFFGPGTRLTVL.

The rearrangement links TRBV11-2 to TRBJ1-2; the match to TRBD1 covers 8 bases. Germline V gene lookup returns CDR1 SGHAT and CDR2 FQNNGV. This CDR3 contains 19 residues. Trimming cost V 5 bases and J 4 bases; bases outside gene matches: 21. The CDR3 nucleotides read TGTGCCAGCAGCCCGAGGGGGGCAGGGGGCAGATTCGGATTCTATGGCTACACCTTC. This encodes CASSPRGAGGRFGFYGYTF.

This clonotype was seen many times. This chain connects TRBV10-2 to TRBJ1-2, with 9 bases aligning to TRBD1. The CDR3 has 13 residues. The junction had 1 base not matched to a gene; V was cut back by 8 bases and J by 0 bases. Germline V gives CDR1 WSHSY, CDR2 SAAADI. The DNA for the CDR3 is TGCGCCAGCGGGGACAGGGCTAACTATGGCTACACCTTC. This gives the protein CASGDRANYGYTF.

A single count supports this clonotype. This chain joins TRBV30 and TRBJ1-2; no firm D call. Germline V gene lookup returns CDR1 GTSNPN and CDR2 SVGIG (reference sequence). Trimming cost V 0 bases and J 5 bases, with 7 bases left between them. The length of the CDR3 is 12 residues. CDR3 sequence reads: CAWSVQLYGYTF. DNA of the CDR3: TGTGCCTGGAGTGTACAACTTTATGGCTACACCTTC.

This clonotype has more than one count but fewer than ten. The chain combines TRBV4-1 with TRBJ1-2, with unresolved D. The CDR3 loop spans 17 amino acids. From germline, CDR1 is MGHRA and CDR2 YSYEKL. Trimming left V 1 base short and J 2 bases short, with 17 bases between. CDR3 loop: CASSQVGSRQRNYGYTF. In DNA form, the CDR3 reads TGCGCCAGCAGCCAAGTCGGGTCTCGTCAGAGAAACTATGGCTACACCTTC.

The V gene is TRBV4-1, the J gene TRBJ2-4; the D is unclear. The last part of the DNA fits TRBJ2-7 better; the J call may be wrong. Germline V lookup: CDR1 MGHRA, CDR2 YSYEKL. The CDR3 extends over 15 amino acids. CDR3 DNA: TGCGCCAGCAGCCAACCGACAAGGAGACCATACGAGCAGTACTTC. This gives the protein CASSQPTRRPYEQYF.

The rearrangement links TRBV6-1 to TRBJ2-1; D not certain. There are 15 residues in the CDR3. Germline assignment: CDR1 MNHNS and CDR2 SASEGT. The V end lost 3 bases, the J end lost 6 bases, and 15 bases lay between the germline ends. CDR3 region: CASSDLALLSNEQFF. Written as DNA, the CDR3 is TGTGCCAGCAGTGATTTGGCACTCCTTAGCAATGAGCAGTTCTTC.

V and J are TRBV2 and TRBJ1-1, with 8 positions matching TRBD1. Trimming took 6 bases from V and 4 from J; bases not matched to a gene: 10. The CDR3 runs to 15 residues. Looked up from germline, CDR1 is SNHLY and CDR2 is FYNNEI. The CDR3: CASSFQGAVGTEAFF. CDR3 in DNA: TGTGCCAGCAGCTTTCAGGGGGCAGTTGGCACTGAAGCTTTCTTT.

V usage is TRBV28 and J usage is TRBJ2-3; a possible D gene is TRBD1 (6 bases). Germline-derived CDR1 and CDR2 are MDHEN and SYDVKM. Trimming cost V 6 bases and J 1 base, with 11 bases left between them. The CDR3 contains 14 residues. The CDR3 sequence is CASRWGTRTDTQYF. The CDR3 DNA follows: TGTGCCAGCAGGTGGGGGACACGCACAGATACGCAGTATTTT.

This clonotype appeared a single time. This chain connects TRBV28 to TRBJ2-1; no clear D. With 5 bases removed from V and 10 bases from J, the gap between germline ends came to 24 bases. The CDR3 consists of 16 residues. Germline loops: CDR1 MDHEN, CDR2 SYDVKM. CDR3 residues: CASSPTRLTRTNEQFF. In DNA form, the CDR3 reads TGTGCCAGCAGTCCCACGCGACTTACACGGACCAACGAGCAGTTCTTC. The variable domain in full, with the rest retrieved from reference TRBV28 and TRBJ2-1, is DVKVTQSSRYLVKRTGEKVFLECVQDMDHENMFWYRQDPGLGLRLIYFSYDVKMKEKGDIPEGYSVSREKKERFSLILESASTNQTSMYLCASSPTRLTRTNEQFFGPGTRLTVL.

This clonotype showed up just a few times. V usage is TRBV7-3 and J usage is TRBJ2-1; no definite D call. V lost 4 bases, J lost 0 bases, and 10 bases lay in between. Germline V gives CDR1 SGHTA, CDR2 FQGTGA. CDR3 length equals 15 residues. The CDR3 loop is CASSSYQSSYNEQFF. For the CDR3, the DNA is TGTGCCAGCAGCTCCTATCAGAGCTCCTACAATGAGCAGTTCTTC.

This clonotype has a handful of counts. J is TRBJ2-3 and V is TRBV27; 8 nucleotides match TRBD2. Germline V lookup: CDR1 MNHEY, CDR2 SMNVEV (reference sequence). CDR3 length: 14 residues. J was trimmed by 7 bases and V by 4 bases; bases with no gene match: 7. The DNA for the CDR3 is TGTGCCAGCAGTTCAGCGGGAGCCAAGAATACGCAGTATTTT. This sequence encodes CASSSAGAKNTQYF.

Remarks on this clonotype: A junction end diverges from the germline sequence, so it may reflect a read error. The chain links TRBV4-2 to TRBJ1-6, with D possibly being TRBD1 (5 bases). Germline CDR1 reads LGHNA; CDR2 reads YNFKEQ. This CDR3 comprises 15 residues. The CDR3 protein is CASSQPGQGDSPPHF. The CDR3, as DNA: TGTGCCAGCAGCCAACCGGGCCAAGGGGATTCACCCCCCCACTTT.

CDR3 region: CASSQGQGGDQPQHF. CDR3 DNA sequence: TGTGCCAGCAGCCAAGGACAGGGGGGGGATCAGCCCCAGCATTTT. The chain joins TRBV4-2 to TRBJ1-5, with 9 bases matching TRBD1. The germline gives CDR1 LGHNA, CDR2 YNFKEQ. This CDR3 is built from 15 residues. Trimming took 1 base from V and 5 from J; bases not matched to a gene: 3.

This chain uses TRBV4-1 with TRBJ1-6, with D possibly being TRBD1 (5 bases). V was cut by 1 base and J by 10 bases, with 8 bases left in between. The length of the CDR3 is 13 residues. The germline gives CDR1 MGHRA, CDR2 YSYEKL. The CDR3, as DNA: TGCGCCAGCAGCCAAGGGGGGGGATCACCCCTCCACTTT. Amino acid sequence: CASSQGGGSPLHF.

This clonotype has only one observation. The chain joins TRBV29-1 to TRBJ1-1, with D maybe TRBD1 (6 bases). The V gene lost 7 bases and the J gene lost 7 bases, with 13 bases spanning the gap. The V gene's germline CDR1 is SQVTM and CDR2 ANQGSEA. The CDR3 is made up of 11 amino acids. CDR3 DNA sequence: TGCAGCGCCGGGGACATATTTGAAGCTTTCTTT. Protein sequence: CSAGDIFEAFF.

Ten or more counts support this clonotype. J is TRBJ1-6 and V is TRBV4-1, with D uncertain. V was shortened by 4 bases and J by 2 bases, with 15 bases between the two germline ends. From germline, CDR1 is MGHRA and CDR2 YSYEKL. The CDR3 sequence is 17 residues long. CDR3 amino acids: CASSRTDNQAYNSPLHF. The CDR3 nucleotides are TGCGCCAGCAGCCGGACCGATAATCAGGCCTATAATTCACCCCTCCACTTT.

The chain combines TRBV11-1 with TRBJ2-3; D perhaps matches TRBD2 (6 bases). Trimming stripped 3 bases from V and 1 base from J, with 17 bases between. The CDR3 loop spans 17 amino acids. Germline values: CDR1 SGHAT, CDR2 FQDESV (reference sequence). DNA for the CDR3: TGTGCCAGCAGCTTCCCTAACTGGGGGGAGGGCACAGATACGCAGTATTTT. This encodes CASSFPNWGEGTDTQYF.

Ten or more counts support this clonotype. The chain combines TRBV7-2 with TRBJ2-3; no clear D gene. Germline CDR1 is SGHTA and CDR2 is FQGNSA. Trimming left V 3 bases short and J 2 bases short, with 15 bases between. The CDR3 sequence is 16 residues long. The CDR3 spells CASSFPRGSFTDTQYF. In DNA form, the CDR3 reads TGTGCCAGCAGCTTTCCCCGTGGCAGTTTCACAGATACGCAGTATTTT.

This chain connects TRBV5-1 to TRBJ1-5; 7 bases fit TRBD1. The CDR3 runs to 15 residues. The V gene's germline CDR1 is SGHRS and CDR2 YFSETQ. The junction had 8 bases not matched to a gene; V was cut back by 4 bases and J by 4 bases. CDR3 in DNA: TGCGCCAGCAGCGCTCAGGGGGGGACTAATCAGCCCCAGCATTTT. Protein: CASSAQGGTNQPQHF.

This clonotype was recorded at least ten times. The chain has TRBV5-1 and TRBJ2-1; 9 bases line up with TRBD1. The CDR3 has 15 residues. Germline CDR1 and CDR2: SGHRS and YFSETQ. Losses at the gene ends were 4 bases for V and 4 bases for J; bases not matched to a gene: 6. Here the CDR3 DNA reads TGCGCCAGCAGCCCCACCGGGACAGGGTACAATGAGCAGTTCTTC. Translating gives CASSPTGTGYNEQFF.

This clonotype came up a few times. The chain couples TRBV20-1 to TRBJ2-3, with D hard to call. V was cut by 0 bases and J by 5 bases, with 9 bases left in between. This CDR3 is built from 13 residues. CDR1 DFQATT and CDR2 SNEGSKA come from the germline V gene (reference sequence). CDR3 loop: CSARDPNGDTQYF. The CDR3 bases are TGCAGTGCTAGAGATCCTAACGGAGATACGCAGTATTTT.

In its sample, this clonotype was seen a few times. The V and J genes are TRBV4-2 and TRBJ1-2, with a possible D match to TRBD1 (5 bases). Germline CDR1 is LGHNA and CDR2 is YNFKEQ. The length of the CDR3 is 12 residues. Between the trimmed V and J ends, which lost 4 bases and 8 bases, there was a span of 11 bases. As DNA, the CDR3 is TGTGCCAGCAGCCGGGGCCCAGAGGGCTACACCTTC. This gives the protein CASSRGPEGYTF.

This chain connects TRBV21-1 to TRBJ2-1; the DNA was not compared with TRBD2, the D call given in the table. TRBV21-1 is deemed a pseudogene. The CDR3 extends over 18 amino acids. CDR3 protein: CASSKARTSGRTYNEQFF. Written as DNA, the CDR3 is TGTGCCAGCAGCAAAGCCAGGACTAGCGGGAGGACCTACAATGAGCAGTTCTTC.

V and J are TRBV20-1 and TRBJ2-7; no definite D call. Per germline, CDR1 DFQATT and CDR2 SNEGSKA (reference sequence). V lost 0 bases to trimming and J lost 9 bases, with 9 bases between them. CDR3 length: 11 amino acids. As DNA, the CDR3 is TGCAGTGCTAGAGAGGCTCCGGGGCAGTACTTC. Its protein is CSAREAPGQYF.